The 17 T cell receptor beta chains given below trace back to one sample, sequenced in a study of radiation and T cells in renal cell carcinoma (TCRdb year 2020). What the time point label conveys for this sample: blood 4 weeks post-SBRT, at nephrectomy. The treatment or condition label here, explained by the study, means: 15 Gy SBRT to primary tumor, nephrectomy 4 weeks later. Receptor amplification or capture employed the immunoSEQ multiplex PCR assay. TCRdb re-hosts the immuneACCESS table, in-frame sequences only. Its copies lack some clones; in the studies checked, an unresolved V gene accounts for under half of them, and the cause for the rest is not known. The sample data list about 64,000 clones, and approximately 80% of these were observed just once. Over 5.5% of the sample is taken by the ten largest. This material consisted of blood, taken from a patient whose treatment included radiotherapy and nephrectomy. The receptors originated from a man in his 60s with renal cell carcinoma.

This clone came up once. V gene TRBV7-9 combines with J gene TRBJ2-1, with 14 bases matching TRBD2. V was pared by 2 bases and J by 7 bases, with 1 base of the junction left unmatched. Germline values: CDR1 SEHNR, CDR2 FQNEAQ (reference sequence). The CDR3 sequence is 15 residues long. CDR3 in amino acids: CASSLRTSGGNEQFF. In DNA, the CDR3 is TGTGCCAGCAGCTTACGGACTAGCGGGGGGAATGAGCAGTTCTTC.

The chain is built from TRBV21-1 and TRBJ2-7; no check of the table's D call, TRBD2, against the DNA was made. TRBV21-1 is annotated as a pseudogene. The CDR3 has 15 amino acids. The CDR3 protein is CASSTTSGRGYEQYV. The CDR3, as DNA: TGTGCCAGCAGCACGACTAGCGGGAGGGGATACGAGCAGTACGTC.

This clone was recorded only once. The chain recombines TRBV10-3 with TRBJ1-1, with unresolved D. V lost 2 bases and J 7 bases, leaving 17 bases between the germline ends. Germline CDR1 ENHRY, CDR2 SYGVKD. The CDR3 is made up of 15 amino acids. As DNA, the CDR3 is TGTGCCATCAGTGAGCCCAGCCGGCCGACCTTTGAAGCTTTCTTT. This translates into CAISEPSRPTFEAFF.

In this sample, this clone turned up once. The CDR3 is CASSLASMGAGVAGELFF. The CDR3, as DNA: TGTGCCAGCAGCTTAGCATCCATGGGTGCGGGAGTGGCCGGGGAGCTGTTTTTT. The chain carries TRBV7-9 and TRBJ2-2, with 7 bases matching TRBD2. The germline V gene has CDR1 SEHNR and CDR2 FQNEAQ (reference sequence). The CDR3 length is 18 residues. V lost 0 bases, J lost 6 bases, and 13 bases stayed unmatched.

The V and J genes are TRBV7-2 and TRBJ1-1; 7 bases fit TRBD1. The CDR3 covers 14 residues. Germline V gives CDR1 SGHTA, CDR2 FQGNSA. J lost 1 base, V lost 5 bases, and 4 bases had no gene match. Written as DNA, the CDR3 is TGTGCCAGCAGCCTCGGGACAGCGAACACTGAAGCTTTCTTT. Its translation: CASSLGTANTEAFF.

CDR3 sequence reads: CASSLVEAFF. In nucleotides, the CDR3 is TGTGCCAGCAGCTTAGTTGAAGCTTTCTTT. This chain connects TRBV7-9 to TRBJ1-1; D unresolved. This CDR3 contains 10 residues. Trimming left V 1 base short and J 7 bases short, with 1 base between. Germline CDR1 SEHNR, CDR2 FQNEAQ (reference sequence). Drawing the rest from reference TRBV7-9 and TRBJ1-1, the complete variable domain is DTGVSQNPRHKITKRGQNVTFRCDPISEHNRLYWYRQTLGQGPEFLTYFQNEAQLEKSRLLSDRFSAERPKGSFSTLEIQRTEQGDSAMYLCASSLVEAFFGQGTRLTVV.

V and J are TRBV7-2 and TRBJ2-1; D is unclear. The CDR3 has 13 amino acids. Germline V gene lookup returns CDR1 SGHTA and CDR2 FQGNSA. V was cut by 2 bases and J by 12 bases, with 14 bases left in between. CDR3 residues: CASSLQVFLRQFF. DNA for the CDR3: TGTGCCAGCAGCTTACAGGTATTTTTAAGGCAGTTCTTC.

This clone was counted a single time. This chain uses TRBV5-5 with TRBJ1-5, with 8 bases identical to TRBD1. Germline V gives CDR1 SGHKS, CDR2 YYEKEE (reference sequence). The junction had 8 bases not matched to a gene; V was cut back by 0 bases and J by 0 bases. The CDR3 runs to 18 residues. The CDR3 spells CASSLAIGTGHSNQPQHF. The CDR3 nucleotides are TGTGCCAGCAGCTTGGCCATAGGGACAGGCCATAGCAATCAGCCCCAGCATTTT.

This clone was seen only once. The chain employs TRBV10-3 and TRBJ2-6; 8 bases agree with TRBD1. The ends lost 4 bases at V and 2 bases at J; junction bases unmatched: 4. Germline CDR1 and CDR2: ENHRY and SYGVKD. CDR3 length: 16 residues. The chain's CDR3 is CAISGAGGTGANVLTF. The CDR3 DNA is TGTGCCATCAGTGGGGCAGGGGGCACTGGGGCCAACGTCCTGACTTTC.

The rearrangement links TRBV19 to TRBJ1-1; 8 bases agree with TRBD1. Germline trimming cut 5 bases from V and 6 bases from J; bases unmatched to any gene: 8. Germline V gene data show CDR1 as LNHDA and CDR2 as SQIVND (reference sequence). CDR3 length: 14 residues. CDR3 loop: CASSPGQGTSEAFF. CDR3 nucleotide sequence: TGTGCCAGTAGTCCCGGACAGGGTACCTCTGAAGCTTTCTTT.

The J gene is TRBJ1-1, the V gene TRBV6-6; 7 bases agree with TRBD1. Trimming took 6 bases from V and 3 from J; bases not matched to a gene: 10. Germline CDR1 and CDR2: MNHNY and SVGAGI (reference sequence). This CDR3 has 15 amino acids. CDR3 sequence (DNA): TGTGCCAGCAGCCGACGACAGGGAGAGGACACTGAAGCTTTCTTT. The encoded protein is CASSRRQGEDTEAFF.

This clone was counted only a few times. The chain joins TRBV28 to TRBJ2-2; D is ambiguous. The V and J ends lost 4 bases and 1 base respectively, with 7 bases between them. This CDR3 comprises 14 residues. Germline CDR1 is MDHEN and CDR2 is SYDVKM. The CDR3 nucleotides are TGTGCCAGCAGTTCCCCTGGGAACACCGGGGAGCTGTTTTTT. This encodes CASSSPGNTGELFF.

The chain recombines TRBV7-6 with TRBJ2-2; possibly TRBD2 for D (5 bases). The CDR3 consists of 17 residues. The V and J ends lost 5 bases and 0 bases respectively, with 16 bases between them. CDR1 and CDR2 (germline): SGHVS, FNYEAQ. The CDR3 loop reads CASSPRSSGTNTGELFF. CDR3 in DNA: TGTGCCAGCAGCCCCCGGAGCTCGGGGACGAACACCGGGGAGCTGTTTTTT.

V and J are TRBV11-1 and TRBJ1-1; perhaps TRBD1 as D (5 bases). The length of the CDR3 is 16 residues. V lost 1 base and J 0 bases, leaving 12 bases between the germline ends. CDR1 and CDR2 (germline): SGHAT, FQDESV (reference sequence). The CDR3 DNA sequence: TGTGCCAGCAGCTTAGGGCAGGGCCTGGTGAACACTGAAGCTTTCTTT. It codes for CASSLGQGLVNTEAFF.

The rearrangement uses TRBV6-5 and TRBJ2-7; the D call may be TRBD1 or TRBD2 (5 bases each). The CDR3 runs to 11 residues. V was cut by 2 bases and J by 6 bases, with 5 bases left in between. The germline V gene has CDR1 MNHEY and CDR2 SVGAGI. For the CDR3, the DNA is TGTGCCAGCAGTTACGGGGGCGAGCAGTACTTC. It is translated as CASSYGGEQYF.

This clone was observed many times. The gene calls are TRBV11-2 and TRBJ1-2; 7 bases line up with TRBD1. The CDR3 has 14 residues. Per germline, CDR1 SGHAT and CDR2 FQNNGV. The V gene end was trimmed by 5 bases and the J gene end by 5 bases; junction bases not matched to a gene: 8. The CDR3 DNA reads TGTGCCAGCAGCACGGGGGGGGGACAGTATGGCTACACCTTC. This encodes CASSTGGGQYGYTF.

The chain has TRBV9 and TRBJ2-2; 8 bases agree with TRBD1. The junction had 6 bases not matched to a gene; V was cut back by 1 base and J by 4 bases. CDR1 is SGDLS and CDR2 is YYNGEE in the germline V gene. The CDR3 runs to 16 residues. In DNA form, the CDR3 reads TGTGCCAGCAGCGTATCCGGGACAGGAGCCACCGGGGAGCTGTTTTTT. This sequence encodes CASSVSGTGATGELFF.